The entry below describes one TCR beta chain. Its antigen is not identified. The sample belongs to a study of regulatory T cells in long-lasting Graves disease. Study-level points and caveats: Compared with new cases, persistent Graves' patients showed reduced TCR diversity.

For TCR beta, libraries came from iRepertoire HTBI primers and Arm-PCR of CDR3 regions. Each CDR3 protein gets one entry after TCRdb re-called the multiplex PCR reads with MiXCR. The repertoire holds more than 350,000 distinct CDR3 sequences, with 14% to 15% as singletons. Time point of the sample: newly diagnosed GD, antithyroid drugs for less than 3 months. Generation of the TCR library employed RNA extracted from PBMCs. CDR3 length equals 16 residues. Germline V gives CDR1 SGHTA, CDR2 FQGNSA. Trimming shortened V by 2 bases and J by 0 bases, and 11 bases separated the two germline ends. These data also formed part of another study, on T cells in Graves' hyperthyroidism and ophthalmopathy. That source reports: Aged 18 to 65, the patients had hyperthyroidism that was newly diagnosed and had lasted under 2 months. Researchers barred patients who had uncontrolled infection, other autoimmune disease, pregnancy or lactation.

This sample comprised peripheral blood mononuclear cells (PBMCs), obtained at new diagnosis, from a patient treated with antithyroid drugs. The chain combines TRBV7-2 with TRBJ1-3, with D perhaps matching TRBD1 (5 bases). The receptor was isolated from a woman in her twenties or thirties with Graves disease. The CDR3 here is CASSLQTVASGNTIYF. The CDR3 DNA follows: TGTGCCAGCAGCTTACAGACAGTCGCCTCTGGAAACACCATATATTTT.